A selection of T cell receptor beta chains follows, all from one sample in a study of shared clonotypes between healthy human individuals. The repertoire was sequenced with immunoSEQ multiplex PCR; TCRdb's copy has only in-frame clones and lacks some. Among roughly 2.5 million clones listed, 90% to 95% were seen once. The material sequenced was naive CD4+ T cells sorted from blood. The source of these receptors is a man aged 18 to 30 in good health. The CDR3 runs from the conserved cysteine through the conserved F or W. D genes are given only for firm matches. Size is stated for part of the rows, as once, few or many counts, or as a class when the clone is expanded.

d_call: NA
j_call: TRBJ1-1
clone_size: NA
v_call: TRBV2
cdr3_aa: CASSDAGSTEAFF
cdr3_nt: TGTGCCAGCAGTGACGCAGGGAGCACTGAAGCTTTCTTT

d_call: NA
j_call: TRBJ1-5
clone_size: NA
v_call: TRBV27
cdr3_aa: CASSSPGPPSGNQPQHF
cdr3_nt: TGTGCCAGCAGCTCACCGGGACCTCCGTCAGGCAATCAGCCCCAGCATTTT

d_call: TRBD1
j_call: TRBJ1-2
clone_size: NA
v_call: TRBV6-5
cdr3_aa: CASSATRQGTYGYTF
cdr3_nt: TGTGCCAGCAGCGCAACCCGACAGGGGACTTATGGCTACACCTTC

d_call: NA
j_call: TRBJ2-5
clone_size: NA
v_call: TRBV15
cdr3_aa: CATRRASKETQYF
cdr3_nt: TGTGCCACCAGACGAGCTAGTAAAGAGACCCAGTACTTC

d_call: NA
j_call: TRBJ2-3
clone_size: NA
v_call: TRBV19
cdr3_aa: CASSRDLYF
cdr3_nt: TGTGCCAGTAGTCGTGACTTGTATTTT

d_call: TRBD2
j_call: TRBJ2-1
clone_size: NA
v_call: TRBV2
cdr3_aa: CASNHREGSYNEQFF
cdr3_nt: TGTGCCAGCAATCATCGGGAGGGTTCCTACAATGAGCAGTTCTTC

d_call: NA
j_call: TRBJ2-4
clone_size: once
v_call: TRBV10-1
cdr3_aa: CASSEDRGFANIQYF
cdr3_nt: TGCGCCAGCAGTGAGGATCGGGGTTTTGCAAACATTCAGTACTTC

d_call: TRBD2
j_call: TRBJ2-5
clone_size: NA
v_call: TRBV5-8
cdr3_aa: CASSAGASGWGETQYF
cdr3_nt: TGTGCCAGCAGCGCCGGGGCTAGCGGCTGGGGAGAGACCCAGTACTTC

d_call: NA
j_call: TRBJ1-1
clone_size: NA
v_call: TRBV29-1
cdr3_aa: CSVLTQGGRLGLGTEAFF
cdr3_nt: TGCAGCGTCCTCACCCAGGGAGGCCGCTTGGGGTTAGGCACTGAAGCTTTCTTT

d_call: TRBD2
j_call: TRBJ2-3
clone_size: NA
v_call: TRBV15
cdr3_aa: CATSSRTSGRAKRDTQYF
cdr3_nt: TGTGCCACCAGCTCGCGGACTAGCGGGAGGGCCAAAAGAGATACGCAGTATTTT

d_call: TRBD1
j_call: TRBJ2-7
clone_size: NA
v_call: TRBV28
cdr3_aa: CASRRTGPYEQYF
cdr3_nt: TGTGCCAGCAGACGGACAGGGCCGTACGAGCAGTACTTC

d_call: NA
j_call: TRBJ1-4
clone_size: NA
v_call: TRBV5-1
cdr3_aa: CASSLQGQLFF
cdr3_nt: TGCGCCAGCAGCTTACAGGGTCAACTGTTTTTT

d_call: NA
j_call: TRBJ1-2
clone_size: NA
v_call: TRBV6-1
cdr3_aa: CASSDRRSYGYTF
cdr3_nt: TGTGCCAGCAGTGACCGACGGAGCTATGGCTACACCTTC

d_call: TRBD2
j_call: TRBJ2-5
clone_size: NA
v_call: TRBV6-5
cdr3_aa: CASSYGGGLAEETQYF
cdr3_nt: TGTGCCAGCAGTTACGGGGGGGGACTAGCGGAAGAGACCCAGTACTTC

d_call: NA
j_call: TRBJ2-6
clone_size: NA
v_call: TRBV6-1
cdr3_aa: CASSETGPSGANVLTF
cdr3_nt: TGTGCCAGCAGTGAAACAGGGCCCTCTGGGGCCAACGTCCTGACTTTC

d_call: NA
j_call: TRBJ2-7
clone_size: NA
v_call: TRBV5-4
cdr3_aa: CASSLAADRKPYEQYF
cdr3_nt: TGTGCCAGCAGCTTGGCCGCTGACAGGAAGCCCTACGAGCAGTACTTC

d_call: TRBD1
j_call: TRBJ1-1
clone_size: NA
v_call: TRBV6-5
cdr3_aa: CASSYTTGAEAFF
cdr3_nt: TGTGCCAGCAGTTACACAACAGGGGCTGAAGCTTTCTTT

d_call: TRBD1
j_call: TRBJ1-2
clone_size: NA
v_call: TRBV19
cdr3_aa: CATRRQGSDYGYTF
cdr3_nt: TGTGCCACTAGGAGACAGGGGAGTGACTATGGCTACACCTTC

d_call: NA
j_call: TRBJ1-5
clone_size: NA
v_call: TRBV4-3
cdr3_aa: CASSQDKNQPQHF
cdr3_nt: TGCGCCAGCAGCCAAGATAAGAATCAGCCCCAGCATTTT

d_call: NA
j_call: TRBJ1-2
clone_size: NA
v_call: TRBV5-6
cdr3_aa: CASSRDLYGYTF
cdr3_nt: TGTGCCAGCAGCAGGGACCTCTATGGCTACACCTTC

d_call: NA
j_call: TRBJ1-1
clone_size: NA
v_call: TRBV19
cdr3_aa: CASSLLGGSEAFF
cdr3_nt: TGTGCCAGCTCCTTATTGGGGGGGTCTGAAGCTTTCTTT

d_call: NA
j_call: TRBJ1-2
clone_size: NA
v_call: TRBV2
cdr3_aa: CASRGDGIYGYTF
cdr3_nt: TGTGCCAGCAGGGGGGACGGAATCTATGGCTACACCTTC

d_call: NA
j_call: TRBJ2-1
clone_size: NA
v_call: TRBV30
cdr3_aa: CAWRPAGRGHGYNEQFF
cdr3_nt: TGTGCCTGGAGGCCCGCGGGGCGGGGACATGGGTACAATGAGCAGTTCTTC

d_call: TRBD2
j_call: TRBJ2-1
clone_size: NA
v_call: TRBV4-3
cdr3_aa: CASSQPRAGEGYNEQFF
cdr3_nt: TGCGCCAGCAGCCAACCAAGGGCGGGAGAGGGATACAATGAGCAGTTCTTC

d_call: NA
j_call: TRBJ1-3
clone_size: NA
v_call: TRBV6-1
cdr3_aa: CASTVEEGNTIYF
cdr3_nt: TGTGCCAGCACCGTAGAAGAGGGAAACACCATATATTTT

d_call: NA
j_call: TRBJ1-4
clone_size: NA
v_call: TRBV5-1
cdr3_aa: CASSLEGANEKLFF
cdr3_nt: TGCGCCAGCAGCTTGGAGGGCGCTAATGAAAAACTGTTTTTT

d_call: NA
j_call: TRBJ1-5
clone_size: NA
v_call: TRBV7-2
cdr3_aa: CASTPRQGNQPQHF
cdr3_nt: TGTGCCAGCACCCCAAGACAGGGCAATCAGCCCCAGCATTTT

d_call: NA
j_call: TRBJ2-6
clone_size: NA
v_call: TRBV6-1
cdr3_aa: CASSTGISGANVLTF
cdr3_nt: TGTGCCAGCAGTACAGGGATCTCTGGGGCCAACGTCCTGACTTTC

d_call: NA
j_call: TRBJ1-2
clone_size: NA
v_call: TRBV15
cdr3_aa: CATSRDRGEDYGYTF
cdr3_nt: TGTGCCACCAGCAGAGATCGGGGGGAGGACTATGGCTACACCTTC

d_call: TRBD1
j_call: TRBJ2-5
clone_size: NA
v_call: TRBV5-6
cdr3_aa: CASRLTGGEETQYF
cdr3_nt: TGTGCCAGCAGATTGACAGGGGGCGAAGAGACCCAGTACTTC

d_call: TRBD2
j_call: TRBJ2-2
clone_size: once
v_call: TRBV7-2
cdr3_aa: CASSLGRLAGVGELFF
cdr3_nt: TGTGCCAGCAGCTTAGGACGCCTAGCGGGGGTCGGGGAGCTGTTTTTT

d_call: NA
j_call: TRBJ2-5
clone_size: NA
v_call: TRBV11-3
cdr3_aa: CASSLGRDQETQYF
cdr3_nt: TGTGCCAGCAGCTTAGGCAGGGACCAAGAGACCCAGTACTTC

d_call: NA
j_call: TRBJ1-5
clone_size: NA
v_call: TRBV21-1
cdr3_aa: CASSKAQRNAAYSNQPQHF
cdr3_nt: TGTGCCAGCAGCAAAGCCCAGCGAAATGCTGCGTATAGCAATCAGCCCCAGCATTTT

d_call: NA
j_call: TRBJ2-4
clone_size: NA
v_call: TRBV4-1
cdr3_aa: CASSPQGRGAKNIQYF
cdr3_nt: TGCGCCAGCAGCCCCCAGGGTAGGGGAGCCAAAAACATTCAGTACTTC

d_call: NA
j_call: TRBJ2-7
clone_size: NA
v_call: TRBV6-6
cdr3_aa: CASSPRQFSDEQYF
cdr3_nt: TGTGCCAGCAGCCCCCGACAGTTCAGCGACGAGCAGTACTTC

d_call: NA
j_call: TRBJ1-6
clone_size: NA
v_call: TRBV5-1
cdr3_aa: CASSLSNSPLHF
cdr3_nt: TGCGCCAGCAGCTTGAGCAATTCACCCCTCCACTTT